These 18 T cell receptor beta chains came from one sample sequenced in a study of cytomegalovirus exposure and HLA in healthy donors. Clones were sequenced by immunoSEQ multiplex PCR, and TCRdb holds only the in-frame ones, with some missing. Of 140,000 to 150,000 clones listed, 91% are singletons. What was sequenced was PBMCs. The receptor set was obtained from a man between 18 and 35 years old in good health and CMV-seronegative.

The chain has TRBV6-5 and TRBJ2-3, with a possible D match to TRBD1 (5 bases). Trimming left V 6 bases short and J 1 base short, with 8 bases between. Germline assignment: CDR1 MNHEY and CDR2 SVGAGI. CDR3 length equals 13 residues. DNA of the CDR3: TGTGCCAGCAGGGAACAGGGCACAGATACGCAGTATTTT. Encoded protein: CASREQGTDTQYF.

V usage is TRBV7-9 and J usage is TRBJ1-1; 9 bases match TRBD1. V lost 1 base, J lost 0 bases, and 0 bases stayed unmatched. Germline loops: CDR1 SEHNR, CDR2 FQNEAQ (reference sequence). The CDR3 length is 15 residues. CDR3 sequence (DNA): TGTGCCAGCAGCTTAGACAGGGGGCTGAACACTGAAGCTTTCTTT. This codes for CASSLDRGLNTEAFF. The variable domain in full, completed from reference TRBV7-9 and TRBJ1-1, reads DTGVSQNPRHKITKRGQNVTFRCDPISEHNRLYWYRQTLGQGPEFLTYFQNEAQLEKSRLLSDRFSAERPKGSFSTLEIQRTEQGDSAMYLCASSLDRGLNTEAFFGQGTRLTVV.

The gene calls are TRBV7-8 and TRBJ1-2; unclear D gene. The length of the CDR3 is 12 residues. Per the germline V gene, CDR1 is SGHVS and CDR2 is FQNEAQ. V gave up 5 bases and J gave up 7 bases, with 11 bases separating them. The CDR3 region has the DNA TGTGCCAGCAGCCCCAAGGGAGGTGGCTACACCTTC. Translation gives CASSPKGGGYTF.

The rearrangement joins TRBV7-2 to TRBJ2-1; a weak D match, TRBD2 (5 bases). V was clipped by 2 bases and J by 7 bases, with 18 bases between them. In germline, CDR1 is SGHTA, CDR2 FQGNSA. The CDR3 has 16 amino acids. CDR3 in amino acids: CASSLIGSALGNEQFF. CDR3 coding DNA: TGTGCCAGCAGCTTAATAGGTAGCGCCCTGGGGAATGAGCAGTTCTTC.

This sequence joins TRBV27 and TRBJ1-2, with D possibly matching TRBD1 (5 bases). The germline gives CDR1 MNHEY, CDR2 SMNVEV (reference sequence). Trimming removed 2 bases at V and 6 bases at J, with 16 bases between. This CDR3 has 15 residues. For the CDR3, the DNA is TGTGCCAGCAGTTTAGGTTTTGGGGCGCCGGATGGCTACACCTTC. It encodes CASSLGFGAPDGYTF.

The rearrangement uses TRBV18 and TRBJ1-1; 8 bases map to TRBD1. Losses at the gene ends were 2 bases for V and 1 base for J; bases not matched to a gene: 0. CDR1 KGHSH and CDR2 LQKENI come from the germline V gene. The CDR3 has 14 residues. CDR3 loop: CASSPGTGNTEAFF. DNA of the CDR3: TGTGCCAGCTCACCAGGGACAGGGAACACTGAAGCTTTCTTT.

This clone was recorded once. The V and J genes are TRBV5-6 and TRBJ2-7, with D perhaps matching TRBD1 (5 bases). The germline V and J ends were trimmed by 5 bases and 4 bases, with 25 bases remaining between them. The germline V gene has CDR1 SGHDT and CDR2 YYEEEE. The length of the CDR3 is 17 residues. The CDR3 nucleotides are TGTGCCAGCAGGGCCAAGCTCGGACAATTTGGTCATTACGAGCAGTACGTC. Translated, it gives CASRAKLGQFGHYEQYV.

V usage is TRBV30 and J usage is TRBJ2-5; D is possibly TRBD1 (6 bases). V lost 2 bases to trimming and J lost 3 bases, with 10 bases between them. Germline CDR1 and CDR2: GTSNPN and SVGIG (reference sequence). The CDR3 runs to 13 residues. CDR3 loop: CAWSRGSEETQYF. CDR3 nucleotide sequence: TGTGCCTGGAGTAGGGGGTCAGAAGAGACCCAGTACTTC.

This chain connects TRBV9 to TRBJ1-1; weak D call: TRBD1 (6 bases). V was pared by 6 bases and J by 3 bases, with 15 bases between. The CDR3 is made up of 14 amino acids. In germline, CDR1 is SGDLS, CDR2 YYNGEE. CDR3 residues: CASNRRGGDTEAFF. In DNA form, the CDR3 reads TGTGCCAGCAACCGGCGAGGGGGGGACACTGAAGCTTTCTTT.

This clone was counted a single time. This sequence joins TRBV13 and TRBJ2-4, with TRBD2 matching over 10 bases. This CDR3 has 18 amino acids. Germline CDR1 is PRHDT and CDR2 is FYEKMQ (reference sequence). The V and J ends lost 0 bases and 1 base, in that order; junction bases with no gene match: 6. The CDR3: CASSLGRSGGDAKNIQYF. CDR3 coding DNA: TGTGCCAGCAGCTTAGGTCGGAGCGGGGGGGACGCCAAAAACATTCAGTACTTC. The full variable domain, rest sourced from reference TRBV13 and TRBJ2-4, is AAGVIQSPRHLIKEKRETATLKCYPIPRHDTVYWYQQGPGQDPQFLISFYEKMQSDKGSIPDRFSAQQFSDYHSELNMSSLELGDSALYFCASSLGRSGGDAKNIQYFGAGTRLSVL.

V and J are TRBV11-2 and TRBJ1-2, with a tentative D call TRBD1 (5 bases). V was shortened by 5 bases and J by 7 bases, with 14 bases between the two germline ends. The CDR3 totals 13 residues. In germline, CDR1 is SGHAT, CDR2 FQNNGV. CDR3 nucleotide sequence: TGTGCCAGCAGCCCATATACCAGGGCTGGCTACACCTTC. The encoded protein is CASSPYTRAGYTF.

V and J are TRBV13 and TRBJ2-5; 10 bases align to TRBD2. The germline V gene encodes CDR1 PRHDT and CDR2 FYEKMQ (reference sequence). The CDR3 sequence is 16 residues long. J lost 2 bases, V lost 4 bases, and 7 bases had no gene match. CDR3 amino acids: CASSSPGTSVQETQYF. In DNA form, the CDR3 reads TGTGCCAGCAGCTCCCCCGGGACTAGCGTACAAGAGACCCAGTACTTC.

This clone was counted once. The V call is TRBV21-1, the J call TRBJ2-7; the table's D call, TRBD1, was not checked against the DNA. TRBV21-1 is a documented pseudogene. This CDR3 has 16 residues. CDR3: CASSKPDRFGAYEQYV. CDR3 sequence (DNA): TGTGCCAGCAGCAAGCCAGACAGGTTCGGGGCCTACGAGCAGTACGTC.

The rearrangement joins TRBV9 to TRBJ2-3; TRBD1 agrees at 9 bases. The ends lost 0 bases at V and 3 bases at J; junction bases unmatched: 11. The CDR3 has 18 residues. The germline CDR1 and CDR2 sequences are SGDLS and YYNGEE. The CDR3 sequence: CASSVEAAGTGYTDTQYF. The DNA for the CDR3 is TGTGCCAGCAGCGTAGAGGCCGCCGGGACAGGGTATACAGATACGCAGTATTTT.

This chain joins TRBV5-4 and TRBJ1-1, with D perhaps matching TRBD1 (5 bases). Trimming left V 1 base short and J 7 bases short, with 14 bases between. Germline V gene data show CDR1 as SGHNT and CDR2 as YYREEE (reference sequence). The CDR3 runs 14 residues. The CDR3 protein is CASSLRGTNFEAFF. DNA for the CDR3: TGTGCCAGCAGCTTGAGGGGTACAAATTTTGAAGCTTTCTTT.

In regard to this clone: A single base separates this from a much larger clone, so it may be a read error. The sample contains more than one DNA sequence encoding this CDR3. The CDR3 DNA follows: TGTGCCAGCCAGCGGGGGGGCTCCTACGAGCAATACTTC. Translation gives CASQRGGSYEQYF. The chain uses TRBV2 and TRBJ2-7; 10 nucleotides match TRBD2. The CDR3 runs to 13 residues. Germline assignment: CDR1 SNHLY and CDR2 FYNNEI.

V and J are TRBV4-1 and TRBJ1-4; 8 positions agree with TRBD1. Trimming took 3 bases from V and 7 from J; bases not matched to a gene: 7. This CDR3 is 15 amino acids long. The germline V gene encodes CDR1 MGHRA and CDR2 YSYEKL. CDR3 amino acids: CASSHSRGLSEKLFF. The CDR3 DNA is TGCGCCAGCAGCCACTCCAGGGGGCTTAGTGAAAAACTGTTTTTT.

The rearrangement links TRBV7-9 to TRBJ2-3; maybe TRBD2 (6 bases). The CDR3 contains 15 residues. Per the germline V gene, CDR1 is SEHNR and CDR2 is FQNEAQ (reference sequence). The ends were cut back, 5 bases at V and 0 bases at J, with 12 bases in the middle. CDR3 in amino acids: CASSPPGLSTDTQYF. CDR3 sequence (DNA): TGTGCCAGCAGCCCTCCGGGACTCAGCACAGATACGCAGTATTTT. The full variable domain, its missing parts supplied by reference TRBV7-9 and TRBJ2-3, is DTGVSQNPRHKITKRGQNVTFRCDPISEHNRLYWYRQTLGQGPEFLTYFQNEAQLEKSRLLSDRFSAERPKGSFSTLEIQRTEQGDSAMYLCASSPPGLSTDTQYFGPGTRLTVL.